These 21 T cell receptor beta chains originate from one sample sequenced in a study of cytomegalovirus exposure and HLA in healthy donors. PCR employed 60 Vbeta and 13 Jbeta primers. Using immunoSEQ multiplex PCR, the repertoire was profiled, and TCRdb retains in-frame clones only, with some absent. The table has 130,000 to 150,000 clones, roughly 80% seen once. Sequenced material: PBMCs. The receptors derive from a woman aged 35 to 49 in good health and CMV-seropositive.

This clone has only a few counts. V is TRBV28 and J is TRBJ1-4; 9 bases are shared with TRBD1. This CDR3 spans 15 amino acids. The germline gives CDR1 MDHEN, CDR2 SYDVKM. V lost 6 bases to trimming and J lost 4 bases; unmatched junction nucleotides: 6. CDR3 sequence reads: CASSLRQGDNEKLFF. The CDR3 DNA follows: TGTGCCAGCAGCCTTAGACAGGGGGATAATGAAAAACTGTTTTTT.

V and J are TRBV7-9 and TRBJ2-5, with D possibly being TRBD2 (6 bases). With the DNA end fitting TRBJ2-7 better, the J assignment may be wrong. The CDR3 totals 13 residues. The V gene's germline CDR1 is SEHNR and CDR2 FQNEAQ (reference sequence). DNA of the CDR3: TGTGCCAGCAGCTTAGGGGGGGTCTACGAGCAGTACTTC. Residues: CASSLGGVYEQYF.

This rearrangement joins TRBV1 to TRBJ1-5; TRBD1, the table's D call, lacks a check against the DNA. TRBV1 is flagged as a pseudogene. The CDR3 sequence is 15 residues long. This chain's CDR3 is CTSSQVGQGGKPQHF. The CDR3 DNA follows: TGCACCAGCAGCCAAGTCGGACAGGGTGGCAAGCCCCAGCATTTT.

In nucleotides, the CDR3 is TGTGCCAGCATCGTCGCCGGGGGGTCCTCCTACGAGCAGTACTTC. Protein sequence: CASIVAGGSSYEQYF. The chain links TRBV6-1 to TRBJ2-7; 7 nucleotides match TRBD2. The CDR3 has 15 residues. The V gene's germline CDR1 is MNHNS and CDR2 SASEGT. The J segment lost 0 bases and the V segment lost 7 bases, leaving 9 bases of the junction unmatched.

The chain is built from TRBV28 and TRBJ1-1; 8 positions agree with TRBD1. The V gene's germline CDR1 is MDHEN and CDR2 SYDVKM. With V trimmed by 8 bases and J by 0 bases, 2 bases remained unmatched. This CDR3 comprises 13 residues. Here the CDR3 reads CASDRGMNTEAFF. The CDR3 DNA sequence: TGTGCCAGCGACAGGGGCATGAACACTGAAGCTTTCTTT.

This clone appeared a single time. Written as DNA, the CDR3 is TGTGCCAGTAGTATACTCGGCCGAAGTCGGGGGAAGGCTGGAAACACCATATATTTT. It yields the protein CASSILGRSRGKAGNTIYF. The rearrangement joins TRBV19 to TRBJ1-3; D perhaps matches TRBD1 (5 bases). Germline CDR1 reads LNHDA; CDR2 reads SQIVND (reference sequence). V lost 2 bases, J lost 2 bases, and 22 bases lay in between. The CDR3 sequence is 19 residues long. The variable domain in full, completed from reference TRBV19 and TRBJ1-3, reads DGGITQSPKYLFRKEGQNVTLSCEQNLNHDAMYWYRQDPGQGLRLIYYSQIVNDFQKGDIAEGYSVSREKKESFPLTVTSAQKNPTAFYLCASSILGRSRGKAGNTIYFGEGSWLTVV.

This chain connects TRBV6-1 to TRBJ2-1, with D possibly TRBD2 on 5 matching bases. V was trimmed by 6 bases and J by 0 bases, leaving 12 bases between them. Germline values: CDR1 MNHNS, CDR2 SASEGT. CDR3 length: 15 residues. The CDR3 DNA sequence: TGTGCCAGCAGCGGCGAGCGGAGCTCCTACAATGAGCAGTTCTTC. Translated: CASSGERSSYNEQFF.

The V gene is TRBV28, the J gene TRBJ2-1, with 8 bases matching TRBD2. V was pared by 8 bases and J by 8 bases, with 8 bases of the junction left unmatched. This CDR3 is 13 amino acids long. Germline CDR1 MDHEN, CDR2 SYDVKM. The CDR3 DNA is TGTGCCAGCGAGGGGACTAGTGCGTATGAGCAGTTCTTC. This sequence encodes CASEGTSAYEQFF.

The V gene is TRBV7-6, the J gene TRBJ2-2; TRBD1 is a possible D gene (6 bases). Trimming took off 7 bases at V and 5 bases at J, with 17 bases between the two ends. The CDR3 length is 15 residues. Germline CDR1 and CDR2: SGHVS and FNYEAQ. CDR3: CASTSQGRGTGELFF. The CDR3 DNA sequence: TGTGCCAGCACCTCCCAGGGGCGAGGAACCGGGGAGCTGTTTTTT.

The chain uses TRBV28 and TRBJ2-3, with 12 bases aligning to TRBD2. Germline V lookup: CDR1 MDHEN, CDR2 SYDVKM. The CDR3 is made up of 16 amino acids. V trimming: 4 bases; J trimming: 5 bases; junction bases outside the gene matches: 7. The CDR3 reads CASSSLAGGRVDTQYF. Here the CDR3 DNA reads TGTGCCAGCAGTTCCCTAGCGGGAGGGCGGGTAGATACGCAGTATTTT.

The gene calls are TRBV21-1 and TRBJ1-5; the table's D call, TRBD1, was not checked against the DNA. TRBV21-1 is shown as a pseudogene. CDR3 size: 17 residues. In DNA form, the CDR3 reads TGTGCCAGCAGCTTTCGGACAGGGTGGGAGCACAATCAGCCCCAGCATTTT. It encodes CASSFRTGWEHNQPQHF.

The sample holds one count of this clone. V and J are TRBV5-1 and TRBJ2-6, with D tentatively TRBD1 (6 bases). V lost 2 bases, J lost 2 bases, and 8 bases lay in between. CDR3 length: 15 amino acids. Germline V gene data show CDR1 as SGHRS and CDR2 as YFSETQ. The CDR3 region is CASSFTGTGANVLTF. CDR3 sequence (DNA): TGCGCCAGCAGCTTCACAGGGACTGGGGCCAACGTCCTGACTTTC.

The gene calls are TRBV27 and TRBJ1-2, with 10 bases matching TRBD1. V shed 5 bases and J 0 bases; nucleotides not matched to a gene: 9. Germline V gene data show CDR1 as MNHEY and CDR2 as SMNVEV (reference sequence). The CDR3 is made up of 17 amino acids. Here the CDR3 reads CASSRSTGGLTNYGYTF. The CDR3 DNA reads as TGTGCCAGCAGTCGATCGACAGGGGGCCTGACTAACTATGGCTACACCTTC.

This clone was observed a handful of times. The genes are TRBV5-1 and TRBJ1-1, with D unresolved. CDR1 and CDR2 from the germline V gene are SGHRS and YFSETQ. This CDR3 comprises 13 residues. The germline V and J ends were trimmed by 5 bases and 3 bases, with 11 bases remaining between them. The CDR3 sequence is CASRESADTEAFF. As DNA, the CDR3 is TGCGCCAGCAGGGAATCTGCGGACACTGAAGCTTTCTTT.

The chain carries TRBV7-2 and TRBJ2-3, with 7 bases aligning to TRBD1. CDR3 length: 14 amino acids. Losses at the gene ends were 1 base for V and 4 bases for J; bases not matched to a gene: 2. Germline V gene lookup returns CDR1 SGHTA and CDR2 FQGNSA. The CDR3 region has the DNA TGTGCCAGCAGCTTAGGACAGGGCCCAGATACGCAGTATTTT. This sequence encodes CASSLGQGPDTQYF. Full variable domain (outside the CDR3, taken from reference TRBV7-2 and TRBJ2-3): GAGVSQSPSNKVTEKGKDVELRCDPISGHTALYWYRQSLGQGLEFLIYFQGNSAPDKSGLPSDRFSAERTGGSVSTLTIQRTQQEDSAVYLCASSLGQGPDTQYFGPGTRLTVL.

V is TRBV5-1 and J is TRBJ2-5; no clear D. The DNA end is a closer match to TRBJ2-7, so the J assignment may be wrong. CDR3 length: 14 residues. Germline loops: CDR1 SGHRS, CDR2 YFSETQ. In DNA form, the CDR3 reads TGCGCCAGCAGCTTGACAGAGAGCTCCTACGAGCAGTACTTC. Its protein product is CASSLTESSYEQYF.

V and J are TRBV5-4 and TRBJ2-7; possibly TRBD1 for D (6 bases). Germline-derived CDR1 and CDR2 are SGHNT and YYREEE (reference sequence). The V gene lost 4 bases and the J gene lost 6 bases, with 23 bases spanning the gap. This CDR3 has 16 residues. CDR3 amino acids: CASSTQAATGIGEQYF. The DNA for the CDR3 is TGTGCCAGCAGCACTCAAGCGGCTACAGGGATCGGCGAGCAGTACTTC.

CDR3 loop: CSAHVTGGEYF. DNA for the CDR3: TGCAGTGCCCACGTTACGGGGGGTGAATACTTC. This chain connects TRBV20-1 to TRBJ2-5; 7 bases align to TRBD2. After removal of 6 bases from V and 14 bases from J, the junction contained 12 bases not matched to a gene. The CDR3 spans 11 residues. Germline-derived CDR1 and CDR2 are DFQATT and SNEGSKA (reference sequence).

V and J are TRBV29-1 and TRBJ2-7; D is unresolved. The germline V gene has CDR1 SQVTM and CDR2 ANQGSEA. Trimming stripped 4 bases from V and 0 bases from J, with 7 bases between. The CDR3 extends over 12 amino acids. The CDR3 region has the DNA TGCAGCGTTGGTGTTAGCTCCTACGAGCAGTACTTC. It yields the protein CSVGVSSYEQYF.

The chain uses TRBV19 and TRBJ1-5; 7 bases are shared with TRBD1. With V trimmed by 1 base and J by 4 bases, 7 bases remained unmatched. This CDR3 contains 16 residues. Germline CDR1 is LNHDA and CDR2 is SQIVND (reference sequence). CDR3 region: CASSIGSGQLNQPQHF. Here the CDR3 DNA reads TGTGCCAGTAGTATAGGGTCGGGACAGCTTAATCAGCCCCAGCATTTT.

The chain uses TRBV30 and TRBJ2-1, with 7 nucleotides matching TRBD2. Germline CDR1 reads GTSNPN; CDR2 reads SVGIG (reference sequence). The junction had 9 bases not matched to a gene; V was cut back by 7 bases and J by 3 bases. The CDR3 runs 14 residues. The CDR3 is CAYLLAGLYNEQFF. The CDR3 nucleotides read TGTGCCTACCTATTAGCGGGCCTCTACAATGAGCAGTTCTTC.